Listed below are T cell receptor beta chains from one sample, sequenced in a study of T cell changes during pregnancy in multiple sclerosis. Using immunoSEQ multiplex PCR, the repertoire was profiled, and TCRdb retains in-frame clones only, with some absent. The repertoire holds roughly 40,000 clones, with roughly 90% as singletons. The source was CD8+ T cells from peripheral blood mononuclear cells, collected in the first trimester of pregnancy. The receptors derive from a female donor with multiple sclerosis, enrolled in a pregnancy study. Each CDR3 is given with its conserved first and last residue. The order of the fields is CDR3 length, D gene, V gene, J gene, CDR3 protein. A D gene is named only where the DNA matches it firmly.

>13|NA|TRBV5-4|TRBJ2-7
CASRFDSSYEQYF
>11|NA|TRBV20-1|TRBJ2-7
CSVPFSYEQYF
>14|NA|TRBV7-4|TRBJ1-1
CASSPGYRNTEAFF
>13|NA|TRBV27|TRBJ2-7
CASSLDTAYEQYF
>15|NA|TRBV19|TRBJ1-1
CASHPNLRENTEAFF
>17|TRBD2|TRBV6-1|TRBJ2-7
CASSGPGGVGSSYEQYF
>14|NA|TRBV19|TRBJ2-7
CASSELRDSYEQYF
>16|NA|TRBV13|TRBJ2-1
CASSLEGGEAYNEQFF
>15|TRBD2|TRBV9|TRBJ2-5
CASSVVVAGQETQYF
>13|NA|TRBV4-1|TRBJ1-3
CASSPVSGNTIYF
>13|NA|TRBV18|TRBJ2-1
CASSPVVLDEQFF
>13|TRBD2|TRBV7-9|TRBJ2-7
CASSPGGEPEQYF
>13|NA|TRBV5-8|TRBJ2-1
CASSLGLYNEQFF
>15|TRBD1|TRBV5-1|TRBJ2-7
CASSFEPGQGYEQYF
>18|NA|TRBV27|TRBJ2-1
CASKHLILRGAAHIEQFF
>16|NA|TRBV11-2|TRBJ1-4
CASSLTRGRTDEKLFF
>14|TRBD1|TRBV7-9|TRBJ2-7
CASSLGQGFYEQYF
>14|TRBD1|TRBV5-6|TRBJ1-1
CASLPGTGNTEAFF
>11|NA|TRBV6-6|TRBJ2-7
CASSGIVEQYF
>13|TRBD2|TRBV13|TRBJ2-7
CASSPGTTYEQYF
>12|NA|TRBV9|TRBJ2-1
CASSVQGNEQFF
>17|NA|TRBV2|TRBJ2-7
CASTLTGRPVLSDEQYF
>17|TRBD2|TRBV10-3|TRBJ2-1
CAISGDPTSEEGDEQFF
>16|TRBD2|TRBV4-1|TRBJ2-7
CASSQEASGGSYEQYF
>18|TRBD2|TRBV7-8|TRBJ2-1
CASSLIAASGGSGNEQFF
>15|TRBD1|TRBV13|TRBJ2-2
CASSPGQGNTGELFF
>14|NA|TRBV6-1|TRBJ2-2
CAIGSGRDTGELFF
>17|TRBD1|TRBV13|TRBJ2-1
CASSPRDSLYLYNEQFF
>12|TRBD1|TRBV2|TRBJ1-1
CARRQGLDEAFF
>15|NA|TRBV19|TRBJ2-7
CASRTAGASSYEQYF
>15|NA|TRBV5-1|TRBJ2-7
CASSDPLGGAGEQYF
>15|NA|TRBV27|TRBJ1-2
CASSLGGVNGEGYTF
>14|NA|TRBV7-6|TRBJ2-7
CASSLVDRAYEQYF
>13|TRBD1|TRBV6-5|TRBJ1-1
CASSRGVGTEAFF
>15|TRBD2|TRBV2|TRBJ2-5
CASSPLAGAEETQYF
>14|NA|TRBV11-3|TRBJ2-2
CASSFGDGSEKLFF
>12|NA|TRBV30|TRBJ2-1
CAWEMEGFNQFF